This passage covers 14 T cell receptor beta chains from one sample sequenced in a study of T cell responses to AZD1222 COVID-19 vaccine. Produced via immunoSEQ multiplex PCR; TCRdb's table is partial and in-frame only. The table includes more than 90,000 clones, around 81% detected once. This material consisted of peripheral blood, taken on day 0 of AZD1222 vaccination. The source of these receptors is an adult in good health.

V is TRBV5-6 and J is TRBJ2-7; 10 positions match TRBD1. From germline, CDR1 is SGHDT and CDR2 YYEEEE. Trimming removed 3 bases from V and 2 bases from J; junction bases left unmatched: 2. CDR3 size: 14 residues. CDR3 in amino acids: CASSSGTGAYEQYF. As DNA, the CDR3 is TGTGCCAGCAGCTCCGGGACAGGGGCCTACGAGCAGTACTTC.

The chain links TRBV25-1 to TRBJ2-1; 8 nucleotides match TRBD2. Trimming at V came to 6 bases and at J to 6 bases, leaving 7 bases not matched to a gene. From germline, CDR1 is MGHDK and CDR2 SYGVNS. There are 14 residues in the CDR3. The DNA of the CDR3 is TGTGCCAGCAGAACTAGCGGAGGGGGCAATGAGCAGTTCTTC. Protein product: CASRTSGGGNEQFF. The full variable domain, its missing parts supplied by reference TRBV25-1 and TRBJ2-1, is EADIYQTPRYLVIGTGKKITLECSQTMGHDKMYWYQQDPGMELHLIHYSYGVNSTEKGDLSSESTVSRIRTEHFPLTLESARPSHTSQYLCASRTSGGGNEQFFGPGTRLTVL.

In this sample, this clone turned up once. The chain recombines TRBV28 with TRBJ2-1; no definite D call. In germline, CDR1 is MDHEN, CDR2 SYDVKM. The ends were cut back, 4 bases at V and 5 bases at J, with 0 bases in the middle. The CDR3 length is 10 residues. The CDR3 DNA reads as TGTGCCAGCAGTTACAATGAGCAGTTCTTC. This sequence encodes CASSYNEQFF.

V and J are TRBV6-5 and TRBJ1-6, with D perhaps TRBD1 (6 bases). Trimming stripped 5 bases from V and 10 bases from J, with 18 bases between. The CDR3 has 15 amino acids. Looked up from germline, CDR1 is MNHEY and CDR2 is SVGAGI. In DNA form, the CDR3 reads TGTGCCAGCAGTACCAGACAGGCCAAAGGCTCACCCCTCCACTTT. The encoded protein is CASSTRQAKGSPLHF.

The V call is TRBV3-1 (or the pseudogene TRBV3-2), the J call TRBJ2-1, with D perhaps TRBD1 (6 bases). This CDR3 has 16 amino acids. Germline CDR1 is LGHDT and CDR2 is YNNKEL (reference sequence). V was pared by 4 bases and J by 0 bases, with 13 bases between. In DNA form, the CDR3 reads TGTGCCAGCAGCCCGAAAGGACAGAACTCCTACAATGAGCAGTTCTTC. Encoded protein: CASSPKGQNSYNEQFF.

The genes are TRBV2 and TRBJ1-1; TRBD1 matches at 8 bases. V shed 4 bases, J shed 10 bases, and the junction held 5 bases outside the gene matches. Germline V lookup: CDR1 SNHLY, CDR2 FYNNEI. The CDR3 runs 12 residues. The CDR3 DNA reads TGTGCCAGCAGTGGACAGGGGATTGCAGCTTTCTTT. Translating gives CASSGQGIAAFF.

The chain is built from TRBV5-1 and TRBJ2-2, with 10 bases aligning to TRBD2. The CDR3 runs 17 residues. Per the germline V gene, CDR1 is SGHRS and CDR2 is YFSETQ. Trimming cost V 4 bases and J 3 bases; bases outside gene matches: 9. The CDR3 DNA follows: TGCGCCAGCAGCGTCAGCGGGGGGGCAACTCACACCGGGGAGCTGTTTTTT. This sequence encodes CASSVSGGATHTGELFF.

The chain recombines TRBV19 with TRBJ2-7, with a tentative D call TRBD2 (6 bases). The CDR3 is made up of 19 amino acids. The V end was cut by 4 bases, the J end by 1 base, with 26 bases between. The germline CDR1 and CDR2 sequences are LNHDA and SQIVND (reference sequence). In DNA, the CDR3 is TGTGCCAGTAGTACGCCGTATAGCCTCCGGGCAGGGAGGTCCTACGAGCAGTACTTC. Its translation is CASSTPYSLRAGRSYEQYF.

The chain couples TRBV11-2 to TRBJ1-2, with D perhaps TRBD1 (5 bases). Trimming took 4 bases from V and 7 from J, leaving 10 bases between them. The germline gives CDR1 SGHAT, CDR2 FQNNGV. The CDR3 covers 12 residues. In nucleotides, the CDR3 is TGTGCCAGCAGCTCAGGGTCGGGTGGCTACACCTTC. Amino acids: CASSSGSGGYTF.

A few counts support this clone. J is TRBJ2-7 and V is TRBV19, with TRBD1 matching 10 bases. The germline CDR1 and CDR2 sequences are LNHDA and SQIVND (reference sequence). There are 15 residues in the CDR3. With 0 bases clipped from V and 5 bases from J, the junction kept 4 bases outside the gene matches. CDR3: CASSIEGQGYDEQYF. The CDR3, as DNA: TGTGCCAGTAGTATAGAGGGACAGGGGTACGACGAGCAGTACTTC.

The chain has TRBV6-5 and TRBJ1-1; D is undetermined. V was clipped by 5 bases and J by 1 base, with 8 bases between them. There are 13 residues in the CDR3. Germline values: CDR1 MNHEY, CDR2 SVGAGI. The CDR3 loop reads CASSRSRNTEAFF. CDR3 in DNA: TGTGCCAGCAGTCGCTCGAGGAACACTGAAGCTTTCTTT.

V is TRBV18 and J is TRBJ1-3; D may be TRBD1 (6 bases). Trimming took off 2 bases at V and 2 bases at J, with 10 bases between the two ends. This CDR3 is built from 15 residues. The V gene's germline CDR1 is KGHSH and CDR2 LQKENI. The chain's CDR3 is CASSPGNRAGNTIYF. CDR3 sequence (DNA): TGTGCCAGCTCACCAGGGAACAGGGCTGGAAACACCATATATTTT.

V gene TRBV7-9 combines with J gene TRBJ2-1, with 7 bases identical to TRBD2. The CDR3 loop spans 15 amino acids. Germline CDR1 SEHNR, CDR2 FQNEAQ (reference sequence). J gave up 5 bases and V 5 bases, and 9 bases lay outside the gene matches. CDR3 DNA: TGTGCCAGCAGCCCAGCGGGGACTATAAACAATGAGCAGTTCTTC. Translating gives CASSPAGTINNEQFF.

The chain uses TRBV7-2 and TRBJ1-2; 8 bases agree with TRBD1. The length of the CDR3 is 14 residues. The ends lost 1 base at V and 8 bases at J; junction bases unmatched: 6. Germline CDR1 reads SGHTA; CDR2 reads FQGNSA. The CDR3 is CASSLDRGSDGYTF. In DNA form, the CDR3 reads TGTGCCAGCAGCTTAGACAGGGGGTCCGACGGCTACACCTTC.